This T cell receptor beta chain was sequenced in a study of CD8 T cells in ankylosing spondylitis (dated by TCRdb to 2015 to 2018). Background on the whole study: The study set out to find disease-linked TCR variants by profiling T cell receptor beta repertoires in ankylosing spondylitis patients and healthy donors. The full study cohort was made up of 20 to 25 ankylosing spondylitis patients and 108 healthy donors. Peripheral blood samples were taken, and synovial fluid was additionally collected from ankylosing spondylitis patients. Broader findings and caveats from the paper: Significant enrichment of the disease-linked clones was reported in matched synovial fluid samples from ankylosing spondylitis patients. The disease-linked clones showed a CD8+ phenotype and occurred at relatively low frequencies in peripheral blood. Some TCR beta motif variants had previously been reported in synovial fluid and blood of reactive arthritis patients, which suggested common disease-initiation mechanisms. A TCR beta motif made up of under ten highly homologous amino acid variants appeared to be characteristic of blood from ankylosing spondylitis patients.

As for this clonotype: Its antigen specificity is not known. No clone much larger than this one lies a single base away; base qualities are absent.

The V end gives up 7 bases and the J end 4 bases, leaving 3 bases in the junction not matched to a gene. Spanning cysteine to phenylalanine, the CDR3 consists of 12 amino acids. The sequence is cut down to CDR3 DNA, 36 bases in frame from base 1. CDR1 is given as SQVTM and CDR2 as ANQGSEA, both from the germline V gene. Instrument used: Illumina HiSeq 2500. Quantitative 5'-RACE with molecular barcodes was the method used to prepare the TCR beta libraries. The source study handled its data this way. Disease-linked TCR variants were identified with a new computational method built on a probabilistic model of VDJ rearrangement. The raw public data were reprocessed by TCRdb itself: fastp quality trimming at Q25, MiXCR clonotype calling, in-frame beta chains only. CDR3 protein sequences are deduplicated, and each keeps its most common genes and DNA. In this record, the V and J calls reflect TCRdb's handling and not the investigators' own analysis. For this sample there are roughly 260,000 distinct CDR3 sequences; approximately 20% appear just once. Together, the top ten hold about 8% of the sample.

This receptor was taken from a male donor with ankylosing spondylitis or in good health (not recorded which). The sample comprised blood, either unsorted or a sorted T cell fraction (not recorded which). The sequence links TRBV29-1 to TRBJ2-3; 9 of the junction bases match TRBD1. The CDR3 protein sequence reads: CSEQGAADTQYF. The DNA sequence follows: TGCAGCGAACAGGGGGCGGCAGATACGCAGTATTTT.